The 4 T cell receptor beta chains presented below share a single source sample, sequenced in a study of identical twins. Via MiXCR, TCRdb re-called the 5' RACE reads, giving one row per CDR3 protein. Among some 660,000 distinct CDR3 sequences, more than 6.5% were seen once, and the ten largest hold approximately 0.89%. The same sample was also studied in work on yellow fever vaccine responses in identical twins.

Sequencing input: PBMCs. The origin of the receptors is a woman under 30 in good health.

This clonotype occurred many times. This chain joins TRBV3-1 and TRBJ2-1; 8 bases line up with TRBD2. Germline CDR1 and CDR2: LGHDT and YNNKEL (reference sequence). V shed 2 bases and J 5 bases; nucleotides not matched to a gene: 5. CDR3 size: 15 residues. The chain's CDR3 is CASSQRSGGHNEQFF. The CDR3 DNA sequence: TGTGCCAGCAGCCAACGCAGCGGGGGACACAATGAGCAGTTCTTC.

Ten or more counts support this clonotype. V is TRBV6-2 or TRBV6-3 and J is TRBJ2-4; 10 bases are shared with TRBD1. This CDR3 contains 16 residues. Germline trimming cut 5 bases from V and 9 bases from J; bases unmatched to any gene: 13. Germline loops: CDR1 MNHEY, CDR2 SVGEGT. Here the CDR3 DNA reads TGTGCCAGCAGTCAGACAGGGGGCAGCGGATGGGTCATTCAGTACTTC. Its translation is CASSQTGGSGWVIQYF.

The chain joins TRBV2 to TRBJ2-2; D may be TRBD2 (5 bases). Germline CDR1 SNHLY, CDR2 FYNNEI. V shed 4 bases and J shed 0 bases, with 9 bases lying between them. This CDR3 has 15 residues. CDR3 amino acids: CASSASSANTGELFF. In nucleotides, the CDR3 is TGTGCCAGCAGTGCTAGCTCCGCGAACACCGGGGAGCTGTTTTTT.

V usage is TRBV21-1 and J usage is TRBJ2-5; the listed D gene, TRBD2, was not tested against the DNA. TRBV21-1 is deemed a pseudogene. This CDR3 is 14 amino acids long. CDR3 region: CASSIRTRRETQYF. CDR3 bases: TGTGCCAGCAGCATACGGACTAGAAGAGAGACCCAGTACTTC.